Sequencing of this TCR beta chain was carried out in a study of beta chain features in type 1 diabetes. This clone was detected a few times. Its antigen is undetermined. Study results and caveats: When VDJ junctions were examined, type 1 diabetes patients showed fewer insertions and more deletions.

The investigators reverse transcribed all of the isolated RNA, so they sequenced expressed TCRB transcripts. TCRdb keeps only in-frame clones here, not all; method: immunoSEQ multiplex PCR. The sample has 150,000 to 200,000 clones; more than 10% are singletons. Germline values: CDR1 KGHSH, CDR2 LQKENI. CDR3 length: 12 amino acids. V was clipped by 3 bases and J by 4 bases, with 7 bases between them. The chain employs TRBV18 and TRBJ2-7; D might be TRBD1 (5 bases). The sequenced sample consisted of central memory CD4+ T cells from blood. The source is a woman between 18 and 29 years old in good health. CDR3 in amino acids: CASSPGRYEQYF. In DNA form, the CDR3 reads TGTGCCAGCTCACCGGGGCGTTACGAGCAGTACTTC.